A single sample is the source of the 5 T cell receptor beta chains below, sequenced in a study of T cell responses to AZD1222 COVID-19 vaccine. Only in-frame clones appear in the TCRdb table, and some are missing; sequencing was by immunoSEQ multiplex PCR. The table shows 110,000 to 150,000 clones, with approximately 89% occurring only once. The source was peripheral blood, collected on day 0 of AZD1222 vaccination. These receptor sequences come from an adult in good health.

The count of this clone is one. This rearrangement joins TRBV12-5 to TRBJ1-1; D is uncertain. Per germline, CDR1 LGHNT and CDR2 FRNRAP. The CDR3 is 16 amino acids. V was clipped by 0 bases and J by 0 bases, with 11 bases between them. CDR3 amino acids: CASGLVAGKVNTEAFF. The CDR3 nucleotides read TGTGCTAGTGGTTTGGTAGCCGGTAAAGTGAACACTGAAGCTTTCTTT.

The chain recombines TRBV5-1 with TRBJ2-5; no firm D call. Trimming took off 4 bases at V and 2 bases at J, with 15 bases between the two ends. The CDR3 is made up of 15 amino acids. From germline, CDR1 is SGHRS and CDR2 YFSETQ. The CDR3 sequence: CASSPLNKGQETQYF. CDR3 bases: TGCGCCAGCAGCCCCCTTAACAAGGGTCAAGAGACCCAGTACTTC.

This CDR3 is CASSPAPAAYEQYF. The CDR3 nucleotides read TGTGCCAGCAGCCCCGCCCCGGCGGCCTACGAGCAGTACTTC. V gene TRBV6-2 or TRBV6-3 combines with J gene TRBJ2-7, with no clear D. This CDR3 spans 14 amino acids. Germline CDR1 and CDR2: MNHEY and SVGEGT. Trimming removed 6 bases from V and 2 bases from J, with 14 bases in between.

The chain joins TRBV5-1 to TRBJ1-6; the D is unclear. CDR3 length equals 15 residues. V lost 1 base and J 9 bases, leaving 14 bases between the germline ends. The germline V gene has CDR1 SGHRS and CDR2 YFSETQ. This CDR3 reads CASSLWTVGSSPLHF. DNA of the CDR3: TGCGCCAGCAGCTTGTGGACGGTGGGAAGTTCACCCCTCCACTTT.

The V gene is TRBV5-1, the J gene TRBJ2-1; 8 nucleotides line up with TRBD2. Germline lookup yields CDR1 SGHRS and CDR2 YFSETQ. Germline trimming cut 6 bases from V and 2 bases from J; bases unmatched to any gene: 4. The CDR3 covers 14 residues. The CDR3 DNA follows: TGCGCCAGCACCGGGACTAGGGCCTACAATGAGCAGTTCTTC. Residues: CASTGTRAYNEQFF.